The rows below give T cell receptor delta chains drawn from one sample of a study of Vδ1+ human thymocytes. TCRdb fed the multiplex PCR reads to CATT. Among around 56,000 delta-chain clones listed, about 15% were seen once. Sequenced material: Vdelta1+ gamma-delta thymocytes from the thymus. The receptors stem from a girl under three years old who had congenital heart surgery. Each CDR3 is given with its conserved first and last residue. The order of the fields is V gene, J gene, D gene, clone size, CDR3 protein, CDR3 DNA. The D gene is left open where the match is weak. The listing skips clone size in some rows; elsewhere it reads once, few, many or a size class.

V gene: TRDV1
J gene: TRDJ1
D gene: TRDD3
clone size: few
CDR3 protein: CALGDPSPSFHWGIHRAHTDKLIF
CDR3 DNA: TGTGCTCTTGGGGATCCTTCCCCTTCCTTTCACTGGGGGATACATCGGGCACACACCGATAAACTCATCTTT

V gene: TRDV1
J gene: TRDJ1
D gene: TRDD3
clone size: few
CDR3 protein: CALGDPPEMGDSTMLSGKLIF
CDR3 DNA: TGTGCTCTTGGGGATCCTCCCGAGATGGGGGATTCGACTATGCTCTCCGGTAAACTCATCTTT

V gene: TRDV1
J gene: TRDJ1
D gene: -
clone size: few
CDR3 protein: CALGEHGVTDKLIF
CDR3 DNA: TGTGCTCTTGGGGAACATGGGGTCACCGATAAACTCATCTTT

V gene: TRDV2
J gene: TRDJ1
D gene: -
clone size: few
CDR3 protein: CACDGFPYTDKLIF
CDR3 DNA: TGTGCCTGTGACGGGTTCCCGTACACCGATAAACTCATCTTT

V gene: TRDV1
J gene: TRDJ1
D gene: TRDD2
clone size: few
CDR3 protein: CALGESLPRFVSAASRTDKLIF
CDR3 DNA: TGTGCTCTTGGGGAGTCCCTTCCTAGGTTTGTGTCGGCGGCGTCGCGCACCGATAAACTCATCTTT

V gene: TRDV1
J gene: TRDJ1
D gene: TRDD3
clone size: few
CDR3 protein: CALGEGRSEQVLGDTYLGDKLIF
CDR3 DNA: TGTGCTCTTGGGGAAGGGCGGTCGGAGCAAGTACTGGGGGATACCTATCTCGGCGATAAACTCATCTTT

V gene: TRDV1
J gene: TRDJ1
D gene: TRDD3
clone size: -
CDR3 protein: CALGELFRFLRGGYGKLIF
CDR3 DNA: TGTGCTCTTGGGGAATTATTCCGTTTCCTACGTGGGGGATACGGCAAACTCATCTTT

V gene: TRDV1
J gene: TRDJ1
D gene: TRDD3
clone size: -
CDR3 protein: CALGERPTGDYTDKLIF
CDR3 DNA: TGTGCTCTTGGGGAAAGGCCCACGGGGGATTACACCGATAAACTCATCTTT

V gene: TRDV1
J gene: TRDJ1
D gene: TRDD3
clone size: -
CDR3 protein: CALVSSGTGDEGLNTDKLIF
CDR3 DNA: TGTGCTCTTGTGTCTTCTGGTACTGGGGATGAGGGGTTAAACACCGATAAACTCATCTTT

V gene: TRDV2
J gene: TRDJ1
D gene: TRDD3
clone size: medium-sized
CDR3 protein: CACDSKYWGCTDKLIF
CDR3 DNA: TGTGCCTGTGACAGCAAGTACTGGGGGTGCACCGATAAACTCATCTTT

V gene: TRDV1
J gene: TRDJ1
D gene: TRDD3
clone size: -
CDR3 protein: CALGTGPVEVGDTTYRADKLIF
CDR3 DNA: TGTGCTCTTGGGACTGGGCCCGTCGAGGTGGGGGATACAACCTACAGGGCCGATAAACTCATCTTT

V gene: TRDV1
J gene: TRDJ1
D gene: TRDD3
clone size: few
CDR3 protein: CALGELPGGSHRPYTDKLIF
CDR3 DNA: TGTGCTCTTGGGGAACTCCCTGGGGGATCCCATCGTCCGTACACCGATAAACTCATCTTT

V gene: TRDV1
J gene: TRDJ1
D gene: TRDD3
clone size: few
CDR3 protein: CALGAQRTSFPLLGDTQDPTDKLIF
CDR3 DNA: TGTGCTCTTGGGGCACAGAGAACCTCGTTCCCCTTACTGGGGGATACGCAGGACCCCACCGATAAACTCATCTTT

V gene: TRDV2
J gene: TRDJ1
D gene: TRDD3
clone size: -
CDR3 protein: CACDSVLGGKYTDKLIF
CDR3 DNA: TGTGCCTGCGACTCCGTACTGGGGGGCAAGTACACCGATAAACTCATCTTT

V gene: TRAV29/DV5
J gene: TRDJ1
D gene: TRDD2
clone size: -
CDR3 protein: CAELPTSGGYTDKLIF
CDR3 DNA: TGTGCCGAACTTCCTACGTCCGGGGGGTACACCGATAAACTCATCTTT

V gene: TRDV1
J gene: TRDJ1
D gene: -
clone size: few
CDR3 protein: CALGEQLLGTDKLIF
CDR3 DNA: TGTGCTCTTGGGGAACAACTCCTGGGCACCGATAAACTCATCTTT

V gene: TRDV1
J gene: TRDJ1
D gene: TRDD3
clone size: -
CDR3 protein: CALGEDSYTFNYWGISPYDGAAGKKLIF
CDR3 DNA: TGTGCTCTTGGGGAGGATTCCTACACCTTCAACTACTGGGGGATATCACCATATGACGGAGCGGCGGGCAAAAAACTCATCTTT

V gene: TRDV1
J gene: TRDJ1
D gene: TRDD2
clone size: few
CDR3 protein: CALGGRSYRGATDKLIF
CDR3 DNA: TGTGCTCTTGGGGGACGTTCCTACCGGGGGGCAACCGATAAACTCATCTTT

V gene: TRDV1
J gene: TRDJ1
D gene: -
clone size: -
CDR3 protein: CALGIWGADKLIF
CDR3 DNA: TGTGCTCTTGGGATTTGGGGCGCCGATAAACTCATCTTT

V gene: TRDV1
J gene: TRDJ1
D gene: TRDD3
clone size: -
CDR3 protein: CALGELPPKRGIRQYILIF
CDR3 DNA: TGTGCTCTTGGGGAACTTCCTCCCAAGAGGGGGATACGCCAATATATACTCATCTTT

V gene: TRDV2
J gene: TRDJ1
D gene: TRDD3
clone size: few
CDR3 protein: CACDNCPLTGGFGIANTDKLIF
CDR3 DNA: TGTGCCTGTGACAACTGCCCCCTTACTGGGGGATTCGGGATCGCGAACACCGATAAACTCATCTTT

V gene: TRDV1
J gene: TRDJ1
D gene: TRDD3
clone size: few
CDR3 protein: CALGETRWGTYTYTDKLIF
CDR3 DNA: TGTGCTCTTGGGGAAACGCGATGGGGGACCTATACGTACACCGATAAACTCATCTTT

V gene: TRDV1
J gene: TRDJ1
D gene: TRDD2
clone size: -
CDR3 protein: CALGETPFLGKTLVYWEDKLIF
CDR3 DNA: TGTGCTCTTGGGGAAACCCCCTTCCTAGGGAAGACCCTTGTGTACTGGGAGGATAAACTCATCTTT

V gene: TRDV1
J gene: TRDJ1
D gene: -
clone size: -
CDR3 protein: CALGEHRLGLPRSYTDKLIF
CDR3 DNA: TGTGCTCTTGGGGAACATCGACTCGGCCTTCCCAGAAGCTACACCGATAAACTCATCTTT

V gene: TRDV1
J gene: TRDJ1
D gene: TRDD3
clone size: few
CDR3 protein: CALGGHRGASRGLLGVRGPYTDKLIF
CDR3 DNA: TGTGCTCTTGGGGGCCACAGAGGGGCTTCCCGAGGGTTACTGGGGGTTAGAGGTCCGTACACCGATAAACTCATCTTT

V gene: TRDV1
J gene: TRDJ1
D gene: TRDD3
clone size: few
CDR3 protein: CALGEPRRNGGYSTDKLIF
CDR3 DNA: TGTGCTCTTGGGGAACCCAGGCGAAATGGGGGATACTCCACCGATAAACTCATCTTT

V gene: TRDV1
J gene: TRDJ1
D gene: TRDD3
clone size: few
CDR3 protein: CALGELFRTGGYGTDKLIF
CDR3 DNA: TGTGCTCTTGGGGAACTCTTCCGTACTGGGGGATACGGCACCGATAAACTCATCTTT

V gene: TRDV1
J gene: TRDJ1
D gene: TRDD3
clone size: -
CDR3 protein: CALGKRTGGVTDKLIF
CDR3 DNA: TGTGCTCTTGGGAAGCGTACTGGGGGAGTCACCGATAAACTCATCTTT

V gene: TRDV1
J gene: TRDJ1
D gene: -
clone size: -
CDR3 protein: CALGGPGPSSPYTDKLIF
CDR3 DNA: TGTGCTCTTGGGGGCCCCGGCCCTTCTTCCCCGTACACCGATAAACTCATCTTT

V gene: TRDV1
J gene: TRDJ1
D gene: TRDD3
clone size: -
CDR3 protein: CALGDPTFLQYWGIRSTDKLIF
CDR3 DNA: TGTGCTCTTGGGGATCCGACCTTCCTACAGTACTGGGGGATACGAAGCACCGATAAACTCATCTTT

V gene: TRDV1
J gene: TRDJ1
D gene: -
clone size: -
CDR3 protein: CAFGEGGLPHLGDYMYTDKLIF
CDR3 DNA: TGTGCTTTTGGGGAAGGCGGCCTTCCTCATCTGGGGGACTACATGTACACCGATAAACTCATCTTT

V gene: TRDV1
J gene: TRDJ1
D gene: TRDD3
clone size: few
CDR3 protein: CALGELRPITGGRDTDKLIF
CDR3 DNA: TGTGCTCTTGGGGAACTCCGCCCAATAACTGGGGGTCGCGACACCGATAAACTCATCTTT

V gene: TRDV1
J gene: TRDJ1
D gene: -
clone size: -
CDR3 protein: CALGVLHVSRYAPTNYTDKLIF
CDR3 DNA: TGTGCTCTTGGGGTACTCCACGTATCCCGGTACGCCCCAACCAATTACACCGATAAACTCATCTTT

V gene: TRDV1
J gene: TRDJ1
D gene: TRDD3
clone size: once
CDR3 protein: CALGSPPLGTVLGVQKLIF
CDR3 DNA: TGTGCTCTTGGCTCCCCACCTCTGGGGACCGTACTGGGGGTGCAAAAACTCATCTTT

V gene: TRDV1
J gene: TRDJ1
D gene: TRDD3
clone size: few
CDR3 protein: CALGEHSVPPTPLNLLGPQYTDKLIF
CDR3 DNA: TGTGCTCTTGGGGAACACTCCGTTCCACCTACGCCCCTTAACCTACTGGGGCCACAGTACACCGATAAACTCATCTTT

V gene: TRDV1
J gene: TRDJ1
D gene: TRDD3
clone size: -
CDR3 protein: CALGEIRSLGDTELCTDKLIF
CDR3 DNA: TGTGCTCTTGGGGAAATACGGTCTCTGGGGGATACTGAGCTATGCACCGATAAACTCATCTTT

V gene: TRDV1
J gene: TRDJ1
D gene: TRDD3
clone size: -
CDR3 protein: CALGKGGLPTILLGDTGGELIF
CDR3 DNA: TGTGCTCTTGGGAAAGGGGGCCTTCCTACGATTCTACTGGGGGATACGGGGGGAGAACTCATCTTT

V gene: TRDV2
J gene: TRDJ1
D gene: TRDD3
clone size: medium-sized
CDR3 protein: CACDGGYAADKLIF
CDR3 DNA: TGTGCCTGTGATGGGGGATACGCGGCCGATAAACTCATCTTT

V gene: TRDV1
J gene: TRDJ1
D gene: TRDD3
clone size: few
CDR3 protein: CALGPPVLGDFRGLTDKLIF
CDR3 DNA: TGTGCTCTTGGGCCTCCTGTACTGGGGGATTTTAGGGGACTCACCGATAAACTCATCTTT

V gene: TRDV1
J gene: TRDJ1
D gene: -
clone size: few
CDR3 protein: CALGLPFPKLIF
CDR3 DNA: TGTGCTCTTGGGCTCCCCTTTCCTAAACTCATCTTT